The present TCR beta chain was sequenced within a study of T cell clones after liver transplantation. Produced via immunoSEQ multiplex PCR; TCRdb's table is partial and in-frame only. The sample lists 95,000 to 110,000 clones, around 83% occurring once. V was pared by 4 bases and J by 0 bases, with 10 bases between. The CDR3 is made up of 15 amino acids. Germline CDR1 SGHAT, CDR2 FQDESV (reference sequence). The chain recombines TRBV11-1 with TRBJ2-4; D is unresolved. This receptor was obtained from a human donor who received a liver transplant. Sequences were derived from CD4+ T cells from blood, sampled before liver transplant. Written as DNA, the CDR3 is TGTGCCAGCAGCTCCAAGGCCCTAGCCAAAAACATTCAGTACTTC. Residues: CASSSKALAKNIQYF.